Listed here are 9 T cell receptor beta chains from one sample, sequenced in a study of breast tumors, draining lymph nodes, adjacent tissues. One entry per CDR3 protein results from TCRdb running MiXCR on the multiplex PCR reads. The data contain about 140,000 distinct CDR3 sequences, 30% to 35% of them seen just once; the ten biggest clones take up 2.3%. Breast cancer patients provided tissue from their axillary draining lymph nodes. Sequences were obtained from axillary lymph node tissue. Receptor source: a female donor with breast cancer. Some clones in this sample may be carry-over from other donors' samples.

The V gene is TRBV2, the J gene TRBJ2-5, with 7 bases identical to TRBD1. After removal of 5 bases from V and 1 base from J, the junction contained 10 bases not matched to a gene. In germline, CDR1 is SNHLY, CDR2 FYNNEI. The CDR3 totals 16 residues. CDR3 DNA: TGTGCCAGCAGTTCCTATGGGGACAGCATCCAAGAGACCCAGTACTTC. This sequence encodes CASSSYGDSIQETQYF.

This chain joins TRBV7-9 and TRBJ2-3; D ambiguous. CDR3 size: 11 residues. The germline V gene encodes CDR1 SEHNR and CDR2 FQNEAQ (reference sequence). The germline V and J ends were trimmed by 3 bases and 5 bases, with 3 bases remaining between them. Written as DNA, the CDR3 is TGTGCCAGCAGCTTCGGAGATACGCAGTATTTT. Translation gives CASSFGDTQYF.

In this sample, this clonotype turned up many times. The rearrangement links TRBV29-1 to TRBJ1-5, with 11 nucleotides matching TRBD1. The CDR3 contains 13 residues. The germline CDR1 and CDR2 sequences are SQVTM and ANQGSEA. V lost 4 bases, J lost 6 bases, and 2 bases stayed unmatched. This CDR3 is CSVVGTGGQPQHF. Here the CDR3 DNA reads TGCAGCGTTGTCGGGACAGGGGGTCAGCCCCAGCATTTT.

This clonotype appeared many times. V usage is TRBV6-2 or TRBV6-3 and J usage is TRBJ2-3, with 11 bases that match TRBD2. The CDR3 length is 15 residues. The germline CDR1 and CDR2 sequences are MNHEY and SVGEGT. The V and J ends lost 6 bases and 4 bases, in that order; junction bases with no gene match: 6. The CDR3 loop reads CASSRLAGYPDTQYF. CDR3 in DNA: TGTGCCAGCAGCCGACTAGCGGGATACCCAGATACGCAGTATTTT.

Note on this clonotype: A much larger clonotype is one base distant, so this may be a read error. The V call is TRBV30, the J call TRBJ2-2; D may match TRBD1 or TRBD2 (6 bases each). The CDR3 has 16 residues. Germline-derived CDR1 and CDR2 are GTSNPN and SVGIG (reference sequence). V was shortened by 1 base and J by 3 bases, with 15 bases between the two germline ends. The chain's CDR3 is CAWSDTGARYTGELFF. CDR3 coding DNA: TGTGCCTGGAGTGACACGGGGGCGCGGTACACCGGGGAGCTGTTTTTT. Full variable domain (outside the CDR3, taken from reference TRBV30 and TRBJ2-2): SQTIHQWPATLVQPVGSPLSLECTVEGTSNPNLYWYRQAAGRGLQLLFYSVGIGQISSEVPQNLSASRPQDRQFILSSKKLLLSDSGFYLCAWSDTGARYTGELFFGEGSRLTVL.

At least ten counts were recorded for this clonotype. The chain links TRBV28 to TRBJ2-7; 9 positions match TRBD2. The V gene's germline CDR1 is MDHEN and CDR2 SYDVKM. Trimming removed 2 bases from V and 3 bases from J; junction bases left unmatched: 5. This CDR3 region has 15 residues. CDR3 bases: TGTGCCAGCAGTTTAGTAGCGGGGGACATCTACGAGCAGTACTTC. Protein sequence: CASSLVAGDIYEQYF.

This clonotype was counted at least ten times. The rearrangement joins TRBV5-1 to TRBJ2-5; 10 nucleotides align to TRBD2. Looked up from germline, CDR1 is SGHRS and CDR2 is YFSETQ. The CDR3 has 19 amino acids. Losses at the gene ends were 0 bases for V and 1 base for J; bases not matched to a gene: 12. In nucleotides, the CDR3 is TGCGCCAGCAGCTTGGGTGGGGCCTCCTTAGCGGGGGGCCAAGAGACCCAGTACTTC. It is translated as CASSLGGASLAGGQETQYF.

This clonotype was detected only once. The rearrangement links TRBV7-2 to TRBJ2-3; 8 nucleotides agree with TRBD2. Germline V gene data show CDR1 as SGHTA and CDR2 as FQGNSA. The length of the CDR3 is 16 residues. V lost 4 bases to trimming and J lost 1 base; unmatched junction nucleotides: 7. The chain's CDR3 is CASSYGGTSRTDTQYF. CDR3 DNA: TGTGCCAGCAGCTACGGCGGGACTAGTCGCACAGATACGCAGTATTTT.

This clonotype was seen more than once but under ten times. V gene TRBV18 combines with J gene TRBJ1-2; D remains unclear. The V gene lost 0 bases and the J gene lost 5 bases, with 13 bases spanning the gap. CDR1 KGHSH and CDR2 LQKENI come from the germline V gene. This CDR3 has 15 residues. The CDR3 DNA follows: TGTGCCAGCTCACCACCGTCAGGCAGAGGGTATGGCTACACCTTC. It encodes CASSPPSGRGYGYTF.